A single sample gave rise to the 30 T cell receptor beta chains below, sequenced in a study of T cells after posttransplantation cyclophosphamide. TCRdb's copy holds only in-frame clones and misses some; the assay was immunoSEQ multiplex PCR. This sample has about 46,000 clones, with 92% found just once. Source material: PBMCs. The receptors stem from a woman in her fifties or sixties in good health and a related stem cell transplant donor.

The rearrangement links TRBV5-4 to TRBJ1-2; the match to TRBD1 covers 10 bases. Germline CDR1 SGHNT, CDR2 YYREEE (reference sequence). This CDR3 spans 15 amino acids. The junction had 4 bases not matched to a gene; V was cut back by 0 bases and J by 5 bases. CDR3 region: CASSLAADRGYGYTF. In DNA, the CDR3 is TGTGCCAGCAGCTTGGCCGCGGACAGGGGGTATGGCTACACCTTC. Complete variable domain (other parts from reference TRBV5-4 and TRBJ1-2): ETGVTQSPTHLIKTRGQQVTLRCSSQSGHNTVSWYQQALGQGPQFIFQYYREEENGRGNFPPRFSGLQFPNYSSELNVNALELDDSALYLCASSLAADRGYGYTFGSGTRLTVV.

The rearrangement joins TRBV11-2 to TRBJ1-1; D ambiguous. V was cut by 9 bases and J by 1 base, with 9 bases left in between. This CDR3 spans 12 amino acids. The germline V gene encodes CDR1 SGHAT and CDR2 FQNNGV. The CDR3: CASVAQNTEAFF. The CDR3 bases are TGTGCCAGTGTGGCCCAGAACACTGAAGCTTTCTTT. The whole variable domain, remainder taken from reference TRBV11-2 and TRBJ1-1, is EAGVAQSPRYKIIEKRQSVAFWCNPISGHATLYWYQQILGQGPKLLIQFQNNGVVDDSQLPKDRFSAERLKGVDSTLKIQPAKLEDSAVYLCASVAQNTEAFFGQGTRLTVV.

The chain couples TRBV19 to TRBJ2-2; 12 positions match TRBD1. CDR3 size: 16 residues. CDR1 and CDR2 from the germline V gene are LNHDA and SQIVND (reference sequence). The ends lost 3 bases at V and 6 bases at J; junction bases unmatched: 5. CDR3 region: CASSISGTGGSGELFF. CDR3 sequence (DNA): TGTGCCAGTAGTATTTCCGGGACAGGGGGCTCCGGGGAGCTGTTTTTT.

The J gene is TRBJ1-2, the V gene TRBV19, with D perhaps TRBD1 (6 bases). Trimming removed 5 bases from V and 4 bases from J, with 23 bases in between. The germline V gene has CDR1 LNHDA and CDR2 SQIVND (reference sequence). The CDR3 totals 17 residues. The CDR3 DNA reads TGTGCCAGTAGTGATACAGGGATTGGGATCCACCGCTATGGCTACACCTTC. Translated: CASSDTGIGIHRYGYTF.

The V gene is TRBV18, the J gene TRBJ1-5; 8 bases match TRBD1. V shed 3 bases, J shed 1 base, and the junction held 2 bases outside the gene matches. Germline assignment: CDR1 KGHSH and CDR2 LQKENI. The CDR3 consists of 15 residues. The CDR3 coding sequence is TGTGCCAGCTCACCGCAGGGGGCGAGCAATCAGCCCCAGCATTTT. Protein product: CASSPQGASNQPQHF.

The J gene is TRBJ2-1, the V gene TRBV7-3; no clear D. Germline V CDR1 and CDR2: SGHTA, FQGTGA. The CDR3 runs 13 residues. V lost 0 bases to trimming and J lost 7 bases, with 7 bases between them. CDR3 protein: CASSLTSENEQFF. The CDR3 coding sequence is TGTGCCAGCAGCTTAACGTCGGAGAATGAGCAGTTCTTC.

Notes on this clone: A junction end diverges from the germline sequence, so it may reflect a read error. CDR3: CASSLDRDHEQYF. The CDR3 nucleotides read TGTGCTAGCAGCTTAGACAGGGACCACGAGCAGTACTTC. This rearrangement joins TRBV7-7 to TRBJ2-7, with 7 positions matching TRBD1. The CDR3 extends over 13 amino acids. Germline assignment: CDR1 SSHAT and CDR2 FNYEAQ (reference sequence).

The rearrangement joins TRBV4-1 to TRBJ2-1; D possibly corresponds to TRBD2 (6 bases). This CDR3 has 17 residues. CDR1 is MGHRA and CDR2 is YSYEKL in the germline V gene. V lost 0 bases and J 1 base, leaving 13 bases between the germline ends. CDR3 loop: CASSQDLSGASYNEQFF. In DNA, the CDR3 is TGCGCCAGCAGCCAAGATCTCTCGGGAGCATCCTACAATGAGCAGTTCTTC.

The chain carries TRBV9 and TRBJ1-6; D remains ambiguous. Germline values: CDR1 SGDLS, CDR2 YYNGEE. The V gene lost 0 bases and the J gene lost 5 bases, with 6 bases spanning the gap. The CDR3 consists of 14 residues. The CDR3: CASSVGADNSPLHF. The DNA of the CDR3 is TGTGCCAGCAGCGTAGGGGCAGATAATTCACCCCTCCACTTT.

The chain is built from TRBV30 and TRBJ2-1; 9 bases align to TRBD2. V gave up 2 bases and J gave up 10 bases; unmatched junction bases: 9. Per the germline V gene, CDR1 is GTSNPN and CDR2 is SVGIG (reference sequence). This CDR3 spans 14 amino acids. The chain's CDR3 is CAWSTGTSSSEQFF. The CDR3 coding sequence is TGTGCCTGGAGTACCGGGACTAGCAGTTCAGAGCAGTTCTTC.

The chain carries TRBV4-1 and TRBJ1-4, with a possible D match to TRBD1 (5 bases). Germline V gives CDR1 MGHRA, CDR2 YSYEKL. Between the trimmed V and J ends, which lost 0 bases and 7 bases, there was a span of 15 bases. The CDR3 contains 16 residues. The CDR3 sequence is CASSQEVGGEGEKLFF. The CDR3 DNA reads as TGCGCCAGCAGCCAAGAGGTTGGGGGGGAGGGTGAAAAACTGTTTTTT.

The chain couples TRBV7-3 to TRBJ2-7; the match to TRBD1 covers 8 bases. The V and J ends lost 1 base and 1 base, in that order; junction bases with no gene match: 6. Germline V gene lookup returns CDR1 SGHTA and CDR2 FQGTGA. CDR3 length equals 16 residues. The CDR3 reads CASSLNAGGASYEQYF. CDR3 sequence (DNA): TGTGCCAGCAGCTTAAACGCAGGGGGCGCATCCTACGAGCAGTACTTC.

This sequence joins TRBV27 and TRBJ2-7; 11 nucleotides line up with TRBD1. Per germline, CDR1 MNHEY and CDR2 SMNVEV (reference sequence). The CDR3 covers 14 residues. Unmatched junction bases numbered 7, after V lost 7 bases and J lost 5 bases. CDR3 residues: CASTGTGGTDEQYF. In nucleotides, the CDR3 is TGTGCCAGCACCGGGACAGGGGGGACGGACGAGCAGTACTTC.

The chain links TRBV5-1 to TRBJ1-6; TRBD1 aligns across 8 bases. J lost 6 bases, V lost 1 base, and 9 bases had no gene match. This CDR3 region has 17 residues. CDR1 and CDR2 from the germline V gene are SGHRS and YFSETQ. As DNA, the CDR3 is TGCGCCAGCAGCTTGACCCCCCCCGGACAGGGTAATTCACCCCTCCACTTT. Amino acid sequence: CASSLTPPGQGNSPLHF. The whole variable domain, remainder taken from reference TRBV5-1 and TRBJ1-6, is KAGVTQTPRYLIKTRGQQVTLSCSPISGHRSVSWYQQTPGQGLQFLFEYFSETQRNKGNFPGRFSGRQFSNSRSEMNVSTLELGDSALYLCASSLTPPGQGNSPLHFGNGTRLTVT.

The V gene is TRBV7-2, the J gene TRBJ1-5, with a possible D match to TRBD1 (6 bases). This CDR3 has 13 residues. Deletions cut 5 bases from V and 5 bases from J, with 10 bases between. The germline V gene has CDR1 SGHTA and CDR2 FQGNSA. Here the CDR3 reads CASSRDNYQPQHF. The CDR3, as DNA: TGTGCCAGCAGCCGGGACAACTATCAGCCCCAGCATTTT.

The sample holds one count of this clone. The chain recombines TRBV6-5 with TRBJ2-7, with TRBD2 as a possible D gene (6 bases). V dropped 2 bases and J dropped 3 bases, with 8 bases sitting between them. The germline V gene has CDR1 MNHEY and CDR2 SVGAGI. CDR3 size: 13 residues. CDR3 residues: CASSYRGLYEQYF. The CDR3 coding sequence is TGTGCCAGCAGTTACCGGGGACTCTACGAGCAGTACTTC.

The chain couples TRBV27 to TRBJ1-1, with a weak D call TRBD1 (6 bases). V lost 6 bases and J 6 bases, leaving 17 bases between the germline ends. The V gene's germline CDR1 is MNHEY and CDR2 SMNVEV (reference sequence). The CDR3 runs 14 residues. Here the CDR3 reads CASSHLGATAEAFF. The CDR3 DNA sequence: TGTGCCAGCAGCCACTTGGGGGCCACCGCTGAAGCTTTCTTT.

The chain joins TRBV7-8 to TRBJ1-2, with 7 nucleotides matching TRBD1. V was pared by 4 bases and J by 7 bases, with 12 bases of the junction left unmatched. This CDR3 spans 15 amino acids. The germline V gene has CDR1 SGHVS and CDR2 FQNEAQ. CDR3 DNA: TGTGCCAGCAGCTCGGAGCGGACAGGATTAAGTGGCTACACCTTC. Translation: CASSSERTGLSGYTF. The variable domain in full, completed from reference TRBV7-8 and TRBJ1-2, reads GAGVSQSPRYKVAKRGQDVALRCDPISGHVSLFWYQQALGQGPEFLTYFQNEAQLDKSGLPSDRFFAERPEGSVSTLKIQRTQQEDSAVYLCASSSERTGLSGYTFGSGTRLTVV.

The chain's CDR3 is CASSMGGNTEAFF. The DNA for the CDR3 is TGTGCCAGTAGCATGGGAGGGAACACTGAAGCTTTCTTT. The chain recombines TRBV19 with TRBJ1-1; no definite D call. The germline gives CDR1 LNHDA, CDR2 SQIVND (reference sequence). V was pared by 6 bases and J by 1 base, with 9 bases between. The CDR3 covers 13 residues.

The rearrangement joins TRBV19 to TRBJ2-2; possible D gene TRBD1, 6 bases. Trimming removed 1 base from V and 4 bases from J, with 16 bases in between. The CDR3 length is 17 residues. The V gene's germline CDR1 is LNHDA and CDR2 SQIVND (reference sequence). The CDR3 spells CASSIGAGAFGTGELFF. Written as DNA, the CDR3 is TGTGCCAGTAGTATAGGGGCAGGGGCGTTTGGCACCGGGGAGCTGTTTTTT.

V usage is TRBV5-1 and J usage is TRBJ2-7; 10 bases align to TRBD1. The CDR3 length is 15 residues. CDR1 is SGHRS, CDR2 YFSETQ, per germline. After removal of 4 bases from V and 3 bases from J, the junction contained 7 bases not matched to a gene. This CDR3 reads CASSTSGTGDYEQYF. The CDR3 DNA sequence: TGCGCCAGCAGCACCTCCGGGACAGGGGACTACGAGCAGTACTTC.

This rearrangement joins TRBV5-4 to TRBJ2-7, with TRBD2 identical over 11 bases. The germline V gene has CDR1 SGHNT and CDR2 YYREEE (reference sequence). CDR3 size: 15 residues. The V and J ends lost 4 bases and 3 bases, in that order; junction bases with no gene match: 6. Written as DNA, the CDR3 is TGTGCCAGCAGCGCACTAGCGGGGGCCGGCTACGAGCAGTACTTC. This sequence encodes CASSALAGAGYEQYF. Complete variable domain (other parts from reference TRBV5-4 and TRBJ2-7): ETGVTQSPTHLIKTRGQQVTLRCSSQSGHNTVSWYQQALGQGPQFIFQYYREEENGRGNFPPRFSGLQFPNYSSELNVNALELDDSALYLCASSALAGAGYEQYFGPGTRLTVT.

The chain joins TRBV10-3 to TRBJ1-1, with 11 positions matching TRBD1. The CDR3 has 15 amino acids. V lost 6 bases to trimming and J lost 1 base; unmatched junction nucleotides: 4. Germline V gene sequence: CDR1 ENHRY, CDR2 SYGVKD. CDR3 loop: CAIRWTGGANTEAFF. CDR3 sequence (DNA): TGTGCCATCAGGTGGACAGGGGGCGCGAACACTGAAGCTTTCTTT.

This rearrangement joins TRBV29-1 to TRBJ1-1, with D possibly TRBD1 on 6 matching bases. The CDR3 is made up of 11 amino acids. Trimming removed 4 bases from V and 5 bases from J, with 8 bases in between. Germline-derived CDR1 and CDR2 are SQVTM and ANQGSEA. The CDR3 protein is CSVGGQTEAFF. For the CDR3, the DNA is TGCAGCGTTGGGGGGCAGACTGAAGCTTTCTTT.

Here the CDR3 reads CASSLETGVGGYTF. For the CDR3, the DNA is TGCGCCAGCAGCTTGGAGACAGGGGTAGGAGGCTACACCTTC. V gene TRBV5-1 combines with J gene TRBJ1-2, with 8 bases matching TRBD1. Germline V gene lookup returns CDR1 SGHRS and CDR2 YFSETQ. Trimming took 0 bases from V and 8 from J; bases not matched to a gene: 6. The CDR3 extends over 14 amino acids. Supplemented by reference TRBV5-1 and TRBJ1-2, the full variable domain reads KAGVTQTPRYLIKTRGQQVTLSCSPISGHRSVSWYQQTPGQGLQFLFEYFSETQRNKGNFPGRFSGRQFSNSRSEMNVSTLELGDSALYLCASSLETGVGGYTFGSGTRLTVV.

The chain uses TRBV30 and TRBJ2-3; perhaps TRBD1 as D (5 bases). The CDR3 has 14 amino acids. V was trimmed by 3 bases and J by 2 bases, leaving 12 bases between them. The germline CDR1 and CDR2 sequences are GTSNPN and SVGIG (reference sequence). The CDR3 nucleotides are TGTGCCTGGAGCCAAGACAGCCCCACAGATACGCAGTATTTT. Amino acids: CAWSQDSPTDTQYF.

The CDR3 is CASSLTGIKTYEQYF. As DNA, the CDR3 is TGTGCCAGCAGCCTGACAGGGATCAAAACCTACGAGCAGTACTTC. This sequence joins TRBV28 and TRBJ2-7; TRBD1 matches 7 bases. V was pared by 6 bases and J by 2 bases, with 10 bases of the junction left unmatched. This CDR3 spans 15 amino acids. The germline CDR1 and CDR2 sequences are MDHEN and SYDVKM.

The V and J genes are TRBV18 and TRBJ1-1, with D maybe TRBD1 (6 bases). Between the trimmed V and J ends, which lost 6 bases and 1 base, there was a span of 12 bases. In germline, CDR1 is KGHSH, CDR2 LQKENI. The CDR3 runs 14 residues. The CDR3 nucleotides are TGTGCCAGCTCCTCCGGGACACAGAACACTGAAGCTTTCTTT. Residues: CASSSGTQNTEAFF. Looking up the rest from reference TRBV18 and TRBJ1-1 gives the full variable domain: NAGVMQNPRHLVRRRGQEARLRCSPMKGHSHVYWYRQLPEEGLKFMVYLQKENIIDESGMPKERFSAEFPKEGPSILRIQQVVRGDSAAYFCASSSGTQNTEAFFGQGTRLTVV.

The gene calls are TRBV20-1 and TRBJ2-3, with a weak D call TRBD1 (6 bases). Trimming shortened V by 5 bases and J by 10 bases, and 10 bases separated the two germline ends. This CDR3 region has 10 residues. Germline V gives CDR1 DFQATT, CDR2 SNEGSKA (reference sequence). The CDR3 DNA sequence: TGCAGTGCTGAGACAGGTCCGCAGTATTTT. Translated, it gives CSAETGPQYF.

The chain couples TRBV10-3 to TRBJ2-2; TRBD2 might be the D (5 bases). The germline V gene encodes CDR1 ENHRY and CDR2 SYGVKD. V lost 10 bases and J 6 bases, leaving 18 bases between the germline ends. CDR3 length: 14 amino acids. The CDR3 region is CATRWGAAAGELFF. Here the CDR3 DNA reads TGTGCCACCCGGTGGGGAGCGGCGGCCGGGGAGCTGTTTTTT.